A selection of T cell receptor beta chains follows, all from one sample in a study of blood T cell repertoires in COVID-19. Clones were read by immunoSEQ multiplex PCR, and TCRdb kept only the in-frame ones, dropping some. This table holds roughly 180,000 clones, around four fifths found once. The sample was peripheral blood. The receptors shown here come from a woman aged 30 to 39 with acute or convalescent COVID-19. CDR3s include the opening cysteine and the closing phenylalanine or tryptophan. A D gene is named only where the DNA matches it firmly. Size values are once, few and many counts, or a class for expanded clones, and some rows have none.

clone_size	v_call	j_call	d_call	cdr3_aa	cdr3_nt
few	TRBV6-6	TRBJ1-1	NA	CASRNRVSHTEAFF	TGTGCCAGCAGAAACAGGGTATCCCACACTGAAGCTTTCTTT
few	TRBV6-5	TRBJ1-2	NA	CASSSDTPRHGYTF	TGTGCCAGCAGTTCGGACACTCCCCGGCATGGCTACACCTTC
NA	TRBV30	TRBJ1-1	NA	CAWSDRVGEAFF	TGTGCCTGGAGTGACAGGGTCGGTGAAGCTTTCTTT
NA	TRBV19	TRBJ1-3	NA	CASSNTDSYSGNTIYF	TGTGCCAGTAGTAACACGGACAGTTACTCTGGAAACACCATATATTTT
once	TRBV28	TRBJ2-1	NA	CASKAGTSSYNEQFF	TGTGCCAGCAAAGCCGGGACTTCCTCCTACAATGAGCAGTTCTTC
NA	TRBV28	TRBJ1-1	NA	CASSSFEAFF	TGTGCCAGCAGTTCCTTTGAAGCTTTCTTT
NA	TRBV11-2	TRBJ2-3	NA	CASSLQGYSTDTQYF	TGTGCCAGCAGCTTACAGGGTTATAGCACAGATACGCAGTATTTT
once	TRBV27	TRBJ1-2	TRBD1	CASSLGTGSYGYTF	TGTGCCAGCAGTTTAGGGACAGGGAGCTATGGCTACACCTTC
NA	TRBV10-2	TRBJ1-2	TRBD1	CASTDRGRDYGYTF	TGCGCCAGCACCGACAGGGGGCGAGACTATGGCTACACCTTC
many	TRBV4-2	TRBJ2-7	TRBD2	CASSQESSGRASGYEQYF	TGTGCCAGCAGCCAAGAGTCCAGCGGGAGGGCCTCGGGCTACGAGCAGTACTTC
NA	TRBV28	TRBJ1-4	NA	CASSQPKPPNPEKLFF	TGTGCCAGCAGCCAACCTAAGCCTCCCAATCCCGAAAAACTGTTTTTT
NA	TRBV27	TRBJ2-3	NA	CASRGRVGASTDTQYF	TGTGCCAGCAGGGGGCGTGTGGGGGCGAGTACAGATACGCAGTATTTT
few	TRBV6-5	TRBJ1-2	NA	CASRLGLLANYGYTF	TGTGCCAGCAGATTGGGACTCCTAGCTAACTATGGCTACACCTTC
NA	TRBV5-6	TRBJ1-2	NA	CASSSERDRHFIGYTF	TGTGCCAGCAGCTCGGAACGAGACAGGCATTTTATAGGCTACACCTTC
few	TRBV4-1	TRBJ1-2	NA	CASSQGPTGRYGYTF	TGCGCCAGCAGCCAAGGCCCCACAGGGCGCTATGGCTACACCTTC
NA	TRBV7-2	TRBJ2-7	NA	CASKKFTEYEQYF	TGTGCCAGCAAGAAGTTTACTGAGTACGAGCAGTACTTC
NA	TRBV19	TRBJ2-7	NA	CASRVGSGSYEQYF	TGTGCCAGTAGGGTCGGGAGCGGCTCCTACGAGCAGTACTTC
once	TRBV4-2	TRBJ2-6	NA	CASSQAGASSGANVLTF	TGTGCCAGCAGCCAGGCGGGGGCTAGCTCTGGGGCCAACGTCCTGACTTTC
NA	TRBV2	TRBJ2-3	TRBD2	CASIGGLAGDTQYF	TGTGCCAGCATCGGGGGACTAGCAGGTGATACGCAGTATTTT
NA	TRBV30	TRBJ1-2	NA	CAWLRDRGGYTF	TGTGCCTGGCTTAGGGATAGGGGTGGCTACACCTTC
few	TRBV6-4	TRBJ2-2	NA	CASTEQVEGELFF	TGTGCCAGCACCGAACAGGTGGAGGGGGAGCTGTTTTTT
NA	TRBV5-4	TRBJ2-4	NA	CASSLVGARNIQYF	TGTGCCAGCAGCTTGGTTGGGGCTCGAAACATTCAGTACTTC